The present entry profiles one T cell receptor (beta chain) with its context. This clonotype was detected ten times or more. Its antigen is unknown. No clone much larger than this one lies a single base away; base qualities are absent. Library preparation was by multiplex PCR. The sequencing machine was an Illumina HiSeq 4000. TCR beta libraries were built with iRepertoire HTBI primers and Arm-PCR amplification of CDR3 regions. PCR products were gel purified before sequencing. On the authors' methods: A total of roughly 65 TRBV and some 15 TRBJ segments were identified across samples and were used for gene usage analysis of CDR3 amino acid clonotypes. COPE and FqMerger were used to merge filtered high-quality paired reads into contigs. Contigs were aligned with BLAST to IMGT TRBV, TRBD and TRBJ reference genes, and CDR3 was defined per IMGT. Any clonotype with a frequency above 0.1% was counted as a highly expanded clone. Repertoire diversity was measured by Shannon entropy, and V-J evenness by the Gini coefficient. A clonotype found in more than one individual was treated as public. TCRdb ran its own pipeline on the public reads, namely fastp trimming at Q25 and MiXCR clone calling, and kept in-frame beta chains. Rows are combined by CDR3 protein, so each entry shows the most common genes and DNA. V and J calls and clone size were set by TCRdb, not the authors. Across this sample there are 530,000 or so distinct CDR3 sequences, with about 14% seen only once. The ten largest clones represent over 7.5% of the sample.

CDR1 SEHNR and CDR2 FQNEAQ are derived from the germline V gene (reference sequence). V loses 1 base of germline sequence and J loses 0 bases, and the interval between the two ends is 6 bases. The CDR3 contains 14 residues, cysteine and phenylalanine counted. The DNA shown is the 42-base CDR3, in frame from base 1. The time point label corresponds to: newly diagnosed GD, antithyroid drugs for less than 3 months. For both TCR sequencing and RNA sequencing, RNA was extracted from PBMCs in TRIzol. Graves' disease was diagnosed according to American Thyroid Association guidelines. Recruitment of patients was carried out at an endocrinology department in Xi'an, China. From each patient, around 9 milliliters of peripheral blood was collected into an EDTA anticoagulant tube. PBMCs were isolated by Ficoll Paque Plus density gradient separation without further T cell sorting. An Agilent 2100 Bioanalyzer and agarose gel were used to check RNA quality, and a NanoDrop 2000 was used to measure RNA concentration.

The data were obtained in a study of regulatory T cells in long-lasting Graves disease (dated by TCRdb to 2020 to 2022). Study-level background: Newly diagnosed Graves' disease patients had taken antithyroid drugs for less than 3 months. Persistent Graves' disease patients were compared with newly diagnosed Graves' disease patients by peripheral blood TCR sequencing and RNA sequencing. The study was conducted in China and was registered as a clinical trial. TCR sequencing covered 13 persistent and around 20 newly diagnosed Graves' disease patients, some 33 samples in total. What the study reported, not specific to this receptor: TRBV28, TRBJ1-2 and TRBJ2-5 were preferentially used in persistent disease, while TRBV20-1 and TRBJ2-1 were favored in newly diagnosed disease. Only peripheral blood was studied, because thyroid tissue, the primary lesion, was inaccessible. Sequencing and analysis were limited to the TCR beta chain. The small sample size was acknowledged by the authors as a limitation that may reduce accuracy. Persistent Graves' disease patients showed lower TCR Shannon entropy and fewer highly expanded clones than newly diagnosed patients, suggesting clonal expansion. Persistent patients shared more public clonotypes among themselves (approximately 2,500) than newly diagnosed patients did (more than 850).

In addition, the sample was reused for a study of T cells in Graves' hyperthyroidism and ophthalmopathy. As that second study puts it: A patient counted as having stable Graves' hyperthyroidism if no progression to ophthalmopathy occurred over 18 months of follow-up. The hyperthyroidism patients were between 18 and 65 years old and newly diagnosed, with a disease duration of less than 2 months. Any patient with an uncontrolled infection, another autoimmune disease, pregnancy or lactation was excluded. Clinical symptoms, serum thyroxine and TRAb, thyroid ultrasound, and orbital computed tomography formed the basis for the diagnoses. A first-round RT-PCR of the TCR CDR3 used the HTBI primer set with the Qiagen OneStep RT-PCR kit. Most expanded thyroid clonotypes (frequency above 0.001) were also detected in blood, suggesting blood repertoires may reflect thyroid immune responses. Ophthalmopathy was separated from stable hyperthyroidism by a 13 V-J signature model, with over 85% sensitivity and 81% to 82% specificity obtained in cross-validation and 80%/75% obtained in testing. In validation, the model predicted progression to ophthalmopathy a median of approximately 6.3 months before onset, with approximately 68% sensitivity and more than 72% specificity. A discovery cohort of around 100 patients, 43 with Graves' ophthalmopathy and 55 to 60 with stable Graves' hyperthyroidism, was used to find distinguishing TCR V-J signatures. An independent validation cohort of some 18 hyperthyroidism patients and approximately 16 patients who later progressed to ophthalmopathy tested prospective prediction of ophthalmopathy. The roughly 94 discovery patients were randomly divided into training and test sets at a 7:3 ratio. In addition, the study compared T-cell repertoires in thyroid tissue and in blood from about 6 Graves' hyperthyroidism patients. After sampling, hyperthyroidism patients received methimazole starting at 30 mg daily, and ophthalmopathy patients received high-dose intravenous methylprednisolone. Libraries were constructed in a second round of multiplex PCR, after which size selection and purification were performed. The libraries were sequenced on an Illumina HiSeq2000 using paired-end 100 bp reads. SOAPnuke was used to process the raw data, with reads discarded if the reads contained adapters or uncalled bases, had a mean Phred below 15, or lacked an exact constant-primer or identifier match. High-quality paired reads were merged using COPE v1.2.5, and each unique nucleotide sequence was defined as a clonotype. MiTCR v1.1 was used to align clonotypes to the IMGT TRBV, TRBD and TRBJ reference segments. The analysis included only V-J combinations with a frequency above 0.0001, which together covered 99% to 99.2% of the repertoires. The TCS score was defined as F50 (clonal expansion) divided by E x V (chaos), with BLOSUM62-based TCRdist calculated between CDR3 peptides within each V-J. Welch's t-statistics and random forest reduced 500 to 650 V-J features to 13, which were used in a naive Bayes classifier (R e1071). No statistical method was used to set the sample size in advance, and investigators knew the group allocation. The paper reports TCR Vbeta CDR3 sequencing of about 140 peripheral blood samples: under 45 ophthalmopathy, fewer than 80 hyperthyroidism and approximately 17 progressor patients.

The V and J segments used are TRBV7-9 and TRBJ1-2; the D gene is unclear. The sample here was peripheral blood mononuclear cells (PBMCs), taken at new diagnosis, from a patient treated with antithyroid drugs. The sequence was obtained from a young man with Graves disease. Donor details come from another sample of the same person, matched by shared clones. The nucleotide sequence reads as follows: TGTGCCAGCAGCTTAGAGGGAGCTAACTATGGCTACACCTTC. Protein translation: CASSLEGANYGYTF.